This TCR beta chain was recovered during a study of blood T cells in healthy people across ages. A second roughly 7 to 11 cycle PCR used barcoded and J-beta primers. Each cDNA was tagged by a template-switch adaptor containing 12 random nucleotides. TCRdb re-derived calls from the 5' RACE reads in MiXCR, one entry per CDR3 protein. Among nearly 800,000 distinct CDR3 sequences listed, roughly 25% were seen once. General study findings and limits: Among T cells, TCR beta diversity per million cells dropped roughly linearly as age rose.

Regarding this clonotype: Its antigen is currently unknown.

The same data also contributed to another study, on T cells of mothers and their children.

The source is a boy younger than 18 in good health. The sample taken for sequencing was blood.

The CDR3 here is CSVLHGAYEQYF. The DNA for the CDR3 is TGCAGCGTCCTACACGGAGCCTACGAGCAGTACTTC. The chain is built from TRBV29-1 and TRBJ2-5, with D uncertain. The J call may be faulty, since TRBJ2-7 better matches the DNA end. Germline V lookup: CDR1 SQVTM, CDR2 ANQGSEA. The CDR3 runs to 12 residues.